The 5 T cell receptor beta chains listed next were all sequenced from one sample in a study of response to subunit inactivated influenza vaccine. MiXCR, applied by TCRdb to the RT-PCR reads, yields one record per CDR3 protein. The table has 300,000 to 350,000 distinct CDR3 sequences, roughly 22% seen once; the top ten hold roughly 10%. The input for sequencing was PBMCs from blood, taken 21 months after vaccination. Receptors were obtained from a man between 50 and 69 years old who received an inactivated influenza vaccine.

The chain has TRBV20-1 and TRBJ2-2; D is tentatively TRBD1 or TRBD2 (5 bases each). Trimming took off 3 bases at V and 0 bases at J, with 8 bases between the two ends. The CDR3 covers 14 residues. Germline lookup yields CDR1 DFQATT and CDR2 SNEGSKA (reference sequence). The chain's CDR3 is CSARGTANTGELFF. CDR3 nucleotides: TGCAGTGCTAGGGGGACGGCGAACACCGGGGAGCTGTTTTTT.

The gene calls are TRBV15 and TRBJ1-1; D not resolved. V lost 6 bases and J 1 base, leaving 9 bases between the germline ends. This CDR3 region has 13 residues. Germline CDR1 LNHNV, CDR2 YYDKDF (reference sequence). The CDR3 nucleotides are TGTGCCACCAGGGTCGACTGGAACACTGAAGCTTTCTTT. Amino acids: CATRVDWNTEAFF.

This clonotype showed up many times. The rearrangement links TRBV5-1 to TRBJ2-5; 8 bases agree with TRBD2. Germline assignment: CDR1 SGHRS and CDR2 YFSETQ. This CDR3 has 16 amino acids. After removal of 4 bases from V and 4 bases from J, the junction contained 12 bases not matched to a gene. Here the CDR3 reads CASSSRKRGQGETQYF. The CDR3 DNA reads as TGCGCCAGCAGCAGTCGGAAGCGGGGGCAGGGAGAGACCCAGTACTTC.

The V call is TRBV7-9, the J call TRBJ1-4; D not resolved. V lost 5 bases to trimming and J lost 7 bases, with 14 bases between them. CDR1 is SEHNR and CDR2 is FQNEAQ in the germline V gene (reference sequence). This CDR3 has 14 amino acids. The CDR3 loop reads CASSISRSGEKLFF. The CDR3 region has the DNA TGTGCCAGCAGCATTTCGAGGTCGGGTGAAAAACTGTTTTTT. Variable domain in full (rest from reference TRBV7-9 and TRBJ1-4): DTGVSQNPRHKITKRGQNVTFRCDPISEHNRLYWYRQTLGQGPEFLTYFQNEAQLEKSRLLSDRFSAERPKGSFSTLEIQRTEQGDSAMYLCASSISRSGEKLFFGSGTQLSVL.

The rearrangement uses TRBV5-6 and TRBJ2-1; D may be TRBD1 (5 bases). Germline assignment: CDR1 SGHDT and CDR2 YYEEEE. There are 14 residues in the CDR3. V was cut by 0 bases and J by 8 bases, with 12 bases left in between. The CDR3 spells CASSLGTISDEQFF. CDR3 coding DNA: TGTGCCAGCAGCTTGGGGACAATCTCCGATGAGCAGTTCTTC.